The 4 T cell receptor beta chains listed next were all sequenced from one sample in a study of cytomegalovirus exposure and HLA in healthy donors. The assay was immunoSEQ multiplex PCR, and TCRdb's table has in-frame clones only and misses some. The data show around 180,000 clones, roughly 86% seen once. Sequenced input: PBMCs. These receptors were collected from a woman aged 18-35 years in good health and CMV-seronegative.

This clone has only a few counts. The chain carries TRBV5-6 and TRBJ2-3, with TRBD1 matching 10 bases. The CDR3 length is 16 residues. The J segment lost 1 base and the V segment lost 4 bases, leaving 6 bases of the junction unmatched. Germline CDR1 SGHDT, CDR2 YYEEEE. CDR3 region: CASSALGTGGTDTQYF. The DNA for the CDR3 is TGTGCCAGCAGCGCACTTGGGACAGGGGGCACAGATACGCAGTATTTT.

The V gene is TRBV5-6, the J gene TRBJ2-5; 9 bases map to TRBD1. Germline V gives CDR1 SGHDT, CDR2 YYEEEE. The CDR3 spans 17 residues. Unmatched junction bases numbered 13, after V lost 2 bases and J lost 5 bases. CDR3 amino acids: CASSFLAATGTGETQYF. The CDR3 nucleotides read TGTGCCAGCAGCTTTTTGGCCGCAACCGGGACAGGGGAGACCCAGTACTTC.

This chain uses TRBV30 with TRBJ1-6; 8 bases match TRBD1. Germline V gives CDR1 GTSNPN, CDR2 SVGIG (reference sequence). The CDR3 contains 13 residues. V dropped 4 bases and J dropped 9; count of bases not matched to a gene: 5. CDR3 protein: CAWKGGQGSPLHF. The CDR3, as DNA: TGTGCCTGGAAGGGCGGACAGGGTTCACCCCTCCACTTT.

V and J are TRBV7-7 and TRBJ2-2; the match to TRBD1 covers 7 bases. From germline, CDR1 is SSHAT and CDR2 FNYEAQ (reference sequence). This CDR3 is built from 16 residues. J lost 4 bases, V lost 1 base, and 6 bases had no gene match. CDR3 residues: CASSLDTGELTGELFF. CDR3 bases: TGTGCCAGCAGCTTAGATACAGGGGAGCTCACCGGGGAGCTGTTTTTT.